This T cell receptor beta chain is drawn from a study of blood T cell repertoires in COVID-19. Only in-frame clones appear in the TCRdb table, and some are missing; sequencing was by immunoSEQ multiplex PCR. The sample has 250,000 to 300,000 clones, approximately 80% seen once. Trimming removed 1 base from V and 2 bases from J, with 11 bases in between. CDR1 and CDR2 (germline): SGHRS, YFSETQ. The CDR3 totals 15 residues. The source is a man aged 35 to 55 who had been exposed to COVID-19. The gene calls are TRBV5-1 and TRBJ2-3; TRBD2 might be the D (5 bases). The sequenced sample was PBMCs or T cells enriched from blood (not recorded which). CDR3 nucleotides: TGCGCCAGCAGCTTGATTAAGGACTTCACAGATACGCAGTATTTT. It translates to CASSLIKDFTDTQYF.